This T cell receptor beta chain originates from a study of blood T cell repertoires in COVID-19. Whole-study context: Italy, Spain and the United States were the sources of the convalescent and acute COVID-19 samples. The analysed material was cDNA or gDNA that came from T cells, B-cell-depleted T cells, or PBMCs.

Per the authors' pipeline: The assay estimated nucleated cells by amplifying reference gene primers. Some clones are missing from TCRdb's copy, which holds only in-frame ones; the method was immunoSEQ multiplex PCR. V and J calls and clone size are those listed in that table; D and trimming were worked out from the DNA. The sample contains 100,000 to 150,000 clones, 87% of which appear only once. In this sample, this clone turned up once. The clonotype was recovered from a woman aged 55-70 years with acute or convalescent COVID-19. Sequenced: peripheral blood.

CDR3 in DNA: TGTGCCAGCAGTCGCCGGGACAGGGGCGCCCGTCAGCAGTACTTC. It is translated as CASSRRDRGARQQYF. The chain is built from TRBV6-6 and TRBJ2-7, with TRBD1 matching 10 bases. The junction had 12 bases not matched to a gene; V was cut back by 5 bases and J by 8 bases. Germline CDR1 is MNHNY and CDR2 is SVGAGI (reference sequence). There are 15 residues in the CDR3.